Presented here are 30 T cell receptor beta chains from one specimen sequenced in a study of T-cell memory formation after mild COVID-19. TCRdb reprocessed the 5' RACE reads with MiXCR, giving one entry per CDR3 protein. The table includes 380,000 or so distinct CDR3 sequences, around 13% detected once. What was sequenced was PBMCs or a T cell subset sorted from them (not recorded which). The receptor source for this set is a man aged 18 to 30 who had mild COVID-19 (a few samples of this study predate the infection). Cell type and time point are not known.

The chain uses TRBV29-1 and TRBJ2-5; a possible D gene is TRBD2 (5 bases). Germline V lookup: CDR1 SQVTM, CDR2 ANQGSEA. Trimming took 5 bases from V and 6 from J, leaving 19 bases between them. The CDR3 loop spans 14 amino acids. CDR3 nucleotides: TGCAGCGTTTATTCCCTTGAGGGAGTCCAGACCCAGTACTTC. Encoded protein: CSVYSLEGVQTQYF. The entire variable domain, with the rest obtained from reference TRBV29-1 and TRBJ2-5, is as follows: SAVISQKPSRDICQRGTSLTIQCQVDSQVTMMFWYRQQPGQSLTLIATANQGSEATYESGFVIDKFPISRPNLTFSTLTVSNMSPEDSSIYLCSVYSLEGVQTQYFGPGTRLLVL.

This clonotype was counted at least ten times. CDR3 DNA sequence: TGTGCCAGCAGCTTACTCGCGGGGGGGGCCGGAGAGACCCAGTACTTC. This codes for CASSLLAGGAGETQYF. This chain joins TRBV7-2 and TRBJ2-5; 9 nucleotides line up with TRBD2. The CDR3 loop spans 16 amino acids. The germline CDR1 and CDR2 sequences are SGHTA and FQGNSA. The junction had 8 bases not matched to a gene; V was cut back by 2 bases and J by 4 bases.

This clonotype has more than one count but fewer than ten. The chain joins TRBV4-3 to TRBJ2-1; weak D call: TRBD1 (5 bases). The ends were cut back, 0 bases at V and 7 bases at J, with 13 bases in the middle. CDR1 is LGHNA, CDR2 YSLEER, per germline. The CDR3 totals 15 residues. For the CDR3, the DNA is TGCGCCAGCAGCCAAGACCTCCACAGGCCGAATGAGCAGTTCTTC. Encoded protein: CASSQDLHRPNEQFF.

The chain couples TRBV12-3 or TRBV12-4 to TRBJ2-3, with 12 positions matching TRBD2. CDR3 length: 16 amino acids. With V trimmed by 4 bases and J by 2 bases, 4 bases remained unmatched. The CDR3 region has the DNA TGTGCCAGCAGTTCCCGACTAGCGGGGGACACAGATACGCAGTATTTT. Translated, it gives CASSSRLAGDTDTQYF.

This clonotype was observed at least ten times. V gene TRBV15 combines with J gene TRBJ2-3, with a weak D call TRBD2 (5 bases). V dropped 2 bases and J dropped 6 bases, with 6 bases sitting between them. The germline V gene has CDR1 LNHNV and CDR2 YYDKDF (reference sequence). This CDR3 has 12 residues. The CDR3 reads CATSRTGDTQYF. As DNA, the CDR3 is TGTGCCACCAGCAGAACGGGGGATACGCAGTATTTT.

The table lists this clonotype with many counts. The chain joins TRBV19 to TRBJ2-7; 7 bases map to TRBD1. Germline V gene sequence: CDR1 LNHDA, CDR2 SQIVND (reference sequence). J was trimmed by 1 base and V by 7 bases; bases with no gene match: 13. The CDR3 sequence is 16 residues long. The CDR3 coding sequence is TGTGCCAGTACCCCCGGGCGAAGGGGGCAATCCTACGAGCAGTACTTC. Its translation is CASTPGRRGQSYEQYF.

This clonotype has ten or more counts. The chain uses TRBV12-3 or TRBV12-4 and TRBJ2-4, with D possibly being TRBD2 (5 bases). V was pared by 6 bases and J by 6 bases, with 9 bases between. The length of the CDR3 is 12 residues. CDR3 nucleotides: TGTGCCAGCAGGTCCGGAGGAAACATTCAGTACTTC. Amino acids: CASRSGGNIQYF.

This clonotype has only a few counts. This CDR3 is CSTGYMNTEAFF. The CDR3 DNA sequence: TGCAGTACGGGATACATGAACACTGAAGCTTTCTTT. The V call is TRBV20-1, the J call TRBJ1-1; no firm D call. V was trimmed by 8 bases and J by 0 bases, leaving 10 bases between them. This CDR3 has 12 residues. Germline V gene lookup returns CDR1 DFQATT and CDR2 SNEGSKA (reference sequence).

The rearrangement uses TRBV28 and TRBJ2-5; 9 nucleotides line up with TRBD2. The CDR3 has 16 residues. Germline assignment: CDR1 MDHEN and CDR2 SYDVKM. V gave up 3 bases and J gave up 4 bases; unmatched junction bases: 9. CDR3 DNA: TGTGCCAGCAGTTTGTGGCTAGCGGGGAGGGGAGAGACCCAGTACTTC. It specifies CASSLWLAGRGETQYF.

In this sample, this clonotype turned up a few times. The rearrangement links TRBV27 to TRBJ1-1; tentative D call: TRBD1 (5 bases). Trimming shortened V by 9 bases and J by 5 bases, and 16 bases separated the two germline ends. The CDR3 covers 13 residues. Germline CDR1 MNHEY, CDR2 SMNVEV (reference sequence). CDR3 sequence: CASSEGAWTEAFF. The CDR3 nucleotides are TGTGCCAGTAGCGAAGGGGCCTGGACTGAAGCTTTCTTT.

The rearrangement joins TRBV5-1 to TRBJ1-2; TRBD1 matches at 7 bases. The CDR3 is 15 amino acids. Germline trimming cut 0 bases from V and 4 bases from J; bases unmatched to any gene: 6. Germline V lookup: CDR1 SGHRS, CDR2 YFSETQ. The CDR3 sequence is CASSLVPGQSYGYTF. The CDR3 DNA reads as TGCGCCAGCAGCTTGGTTCCGGGACAGAGCTATGGCTACACCTTC.

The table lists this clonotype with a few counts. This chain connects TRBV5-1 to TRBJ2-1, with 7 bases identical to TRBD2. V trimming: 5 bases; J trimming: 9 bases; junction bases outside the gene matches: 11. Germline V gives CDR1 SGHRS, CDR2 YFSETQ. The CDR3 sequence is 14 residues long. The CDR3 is CASRNTGGTFEQFF. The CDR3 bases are TGCGCCAGCAGAAACACCGGGGGGACTTTTGAGCAGTTCTTC.

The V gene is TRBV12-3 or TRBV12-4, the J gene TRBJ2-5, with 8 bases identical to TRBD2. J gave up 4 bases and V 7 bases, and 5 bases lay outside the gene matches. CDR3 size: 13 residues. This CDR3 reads CASKPGGVETQYF. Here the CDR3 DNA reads TGTGCCAGCAAACCCGGGGGGGTAGAGACCCAGTACTTC.

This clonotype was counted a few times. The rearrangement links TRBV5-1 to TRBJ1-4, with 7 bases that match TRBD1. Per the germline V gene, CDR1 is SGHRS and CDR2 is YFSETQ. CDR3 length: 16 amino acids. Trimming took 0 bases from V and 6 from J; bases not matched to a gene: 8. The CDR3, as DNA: TGCGCCAGCAGCTTGGACGAGGGGGCAGTGTATGAAAAACTGTTTTTT. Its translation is CASSLDEGAVYEKLFF.

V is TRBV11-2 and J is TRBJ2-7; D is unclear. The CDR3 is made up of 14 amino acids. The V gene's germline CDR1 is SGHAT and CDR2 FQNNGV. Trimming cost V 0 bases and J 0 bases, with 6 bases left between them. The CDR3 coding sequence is TGTGCCAGCAGCTTAGAACTTTACTCCTACGAGCAGTACGTC. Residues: CASSLELYSYEQYV.

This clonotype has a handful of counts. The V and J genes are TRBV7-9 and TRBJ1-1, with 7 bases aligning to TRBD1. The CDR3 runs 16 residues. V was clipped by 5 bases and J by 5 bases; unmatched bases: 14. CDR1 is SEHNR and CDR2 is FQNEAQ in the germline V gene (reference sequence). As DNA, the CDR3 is TGTGCCAGCAGCCCAGGGGGGGGCCCTCGGTGGACTGAAGCTTTCTTT. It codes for CASSPGGGPRWTEAFF.

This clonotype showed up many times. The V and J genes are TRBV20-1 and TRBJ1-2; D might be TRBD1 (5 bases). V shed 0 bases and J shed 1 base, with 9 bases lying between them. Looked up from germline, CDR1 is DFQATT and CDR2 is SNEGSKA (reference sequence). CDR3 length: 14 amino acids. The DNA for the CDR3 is TGCAGTGCTAGAGAGCGGGACCTTAACTATGGCTACACCTTC. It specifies CSARERDLNYGYTF.

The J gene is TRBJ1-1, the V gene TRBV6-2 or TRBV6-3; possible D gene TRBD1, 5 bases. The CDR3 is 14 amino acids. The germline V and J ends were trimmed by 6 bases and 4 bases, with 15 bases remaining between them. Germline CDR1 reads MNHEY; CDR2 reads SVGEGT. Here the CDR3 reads CASSRDGLATEAFF. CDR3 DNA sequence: TGTGCCAGCAGCCGGGACGGGCTTGCCACTGAAGCTTTCTTT.

The CDR3 loop reads CASSQAPEYTEAFF. CDR3 nucleotide sequence: TGCGCCAGCAGCCAAGCCCCCGAGTACACTGAAGCTTTCTTT. The chain joins TRBV4-1 to TRBJ1-1, with D unclear. The CDR3 is 14 amino acids. Germline assignment: CDR1 MGHRA and CDR2 YSYEKL. Trimming took off 1 base at V and 3 bases at J, with 9 bases between the two ends.

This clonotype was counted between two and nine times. The CDR3 spells CASNVGQGFSGYTF. DNA of the CDR3: TGCGCCAGCAATGTGGGACAAGGGTTTTCTGGCTACACCTTC. The chain uses TRBV5-1 and TRBJ1-2, with D possibly being TRBD1 (6 bases). Trimming pared 6 bases from V and 7 bases from J, leaving 19 bases between. The CDR3 is 14 amino acids. Germline V gene lookup returns CDR1 SGHRS and CDR2 YFSETQ.

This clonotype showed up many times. The CDR3 DNA sequence: TGTGCCAGCAGCTTAAGGGGACAGGGGACGCAGTATTTT. The encoded protein is CASSLRGQGTQYF. This rearrangement joins TRBV7-3 to TRBJ2-3, with TRBD1 identical over 10 bases. CDR1 and CDR2 (germline): SGHTA, FQGTGA. The CDR3 length is 13 residues. With V trimmed by 1 base and J by 9 bases, 1 base remained unmatched.

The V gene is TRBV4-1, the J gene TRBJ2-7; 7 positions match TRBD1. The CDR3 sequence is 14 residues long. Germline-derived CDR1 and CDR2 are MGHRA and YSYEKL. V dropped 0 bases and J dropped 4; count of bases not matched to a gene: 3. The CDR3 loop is CASSQDPGGYEQYF. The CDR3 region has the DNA TGCGCCAGCAGCCAAGATCCAGGGGGATACGAGCAGTACTTC.

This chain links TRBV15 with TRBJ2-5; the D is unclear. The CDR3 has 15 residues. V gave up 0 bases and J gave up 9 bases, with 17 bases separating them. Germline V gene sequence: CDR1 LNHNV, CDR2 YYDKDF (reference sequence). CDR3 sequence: CATSRDPARMSAQYF. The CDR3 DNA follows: TGTGCCACCAGCAGAGATCCGGCCCGTATGAGTGCCCAGTACTTC.

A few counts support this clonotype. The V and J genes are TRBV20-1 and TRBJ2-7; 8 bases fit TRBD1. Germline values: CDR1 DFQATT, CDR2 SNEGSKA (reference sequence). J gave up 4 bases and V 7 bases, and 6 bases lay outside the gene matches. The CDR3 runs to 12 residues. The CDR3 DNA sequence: TGCAGTGTATGGGACAGGCTTTACGAGCAGTACTTC. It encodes CSVWDRLYEQYF.

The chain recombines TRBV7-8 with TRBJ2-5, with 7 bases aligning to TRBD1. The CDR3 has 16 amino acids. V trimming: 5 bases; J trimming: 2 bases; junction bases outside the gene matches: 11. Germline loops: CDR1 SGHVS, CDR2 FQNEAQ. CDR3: CASSKSPTGIQETQYF. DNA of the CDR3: TGTGCCAGCAGCAAATCCCCGACAGGGATTCAAGAGACCCAGTACTTC. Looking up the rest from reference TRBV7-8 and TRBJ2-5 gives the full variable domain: GAGVSQSPRYKVAKRGQDVALRCDPISGHVSLFWYQQALGQGPEFLTYFQNEAQLDKSGLPSDRFFAERPEGSVSTLKIQRTQQEDSAVYLCASSKSPTGIQETQYFGPGTRLLVL.

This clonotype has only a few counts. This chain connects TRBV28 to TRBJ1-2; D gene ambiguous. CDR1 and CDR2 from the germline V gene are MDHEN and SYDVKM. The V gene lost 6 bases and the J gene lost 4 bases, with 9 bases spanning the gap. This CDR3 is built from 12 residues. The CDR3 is CASSRTVYGYTF. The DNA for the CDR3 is TGTGCCAGCAGCCGTACCGTCTATGGCTACACCTTC.

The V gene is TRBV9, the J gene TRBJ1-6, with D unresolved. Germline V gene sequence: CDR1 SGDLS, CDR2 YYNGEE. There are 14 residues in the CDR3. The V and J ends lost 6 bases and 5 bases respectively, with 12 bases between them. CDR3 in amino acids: CASNHGSNNSPLHF. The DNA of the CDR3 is TGTGCCAGCAACCACGGGAGCAATAATTCACCCCTCCACTTT.

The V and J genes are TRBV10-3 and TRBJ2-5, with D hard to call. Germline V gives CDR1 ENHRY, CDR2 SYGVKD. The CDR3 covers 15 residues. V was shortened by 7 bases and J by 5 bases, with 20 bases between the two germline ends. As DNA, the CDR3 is TGTGCCATCAAGTCGGCACCTAACCAGGAGGAGACCCAGTACTTC. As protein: CAIKSAPNQEETQYF.

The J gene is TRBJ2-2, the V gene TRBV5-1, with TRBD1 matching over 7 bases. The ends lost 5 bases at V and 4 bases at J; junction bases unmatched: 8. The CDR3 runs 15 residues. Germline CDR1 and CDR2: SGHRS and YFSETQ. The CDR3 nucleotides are TGCGCCAGCAGGGCCGGACAGGAAGTCACCGGGGAGCTGTTTTTT. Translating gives CASRAGQEVTGELFF. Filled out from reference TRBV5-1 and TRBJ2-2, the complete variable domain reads KAGVTQTPRYLIKTRGQQVTLSCSPISGHRSVSWYQQTPGQGLQFLFEYFSETQRNKGNFPGRFSGRQFSNSRSEMNVSTLELGDSALYLCASRAGQEVTGELFFGEGSRLTVL.

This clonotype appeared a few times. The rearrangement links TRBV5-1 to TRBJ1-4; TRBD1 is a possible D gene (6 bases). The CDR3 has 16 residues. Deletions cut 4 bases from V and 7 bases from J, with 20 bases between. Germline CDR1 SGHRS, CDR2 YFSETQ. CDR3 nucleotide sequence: TGCGCCAGCAGCGACACAGGGCTATCACGGGGTGAAAAACTGTTTTTT. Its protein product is CASSDTGLSRGEKLFF.